This entry lists 9 T cell receptor beta chains sequenced from one sample in a study of T cells after yellow fever vaccination. MiXCR, run by TCRdb on the 5' RACE reads, gives a single entry per CDR3 protein. The profile shows about 340,000 distinct CDR3 sequences, roughly an eighth of them singletons. The starting material was CD4+ T cells sorted from PBMCs, obtained 15 days after the yellow fever booster vaccination. The source of these receptors is a man between 18 and 35 years old who received the YFV17D yellow fever vaccine.

This clonotype was seen a handful of times. This chain uses TRBV12-3 or TRBV12-4 with TRBJ1-4, with a weak D call TRBD1 (5 bases). V lost 3 bases, J lost 7 bases, and 12 bases lay in between. The CDR3 has 14 residues. CDR3 sequence: CASSFWGVGEKLFF. CDR3 nucleotides: TGTGCCAGCAGTTTTTGGGGGGTTGGTGAAAAACTGTTTTTT.

The sample holds many counts of this clonotype. The rearrangement links TRBV20-1 to TRBJ2-4; D may correspond to TRBD1 or TRBD2 (5 bases each). This CDR3 spans 17 amino acids. Per the germline V gene, CDR1 is DFQATT and CDR2 is SNEGSKA (reference sequence). Trimming pared 3 bases from V and 9 bases from J, leaving 27 bases between. The CDR3 nucleotides are TGCAGTGCTAGTGTGTTTACCCGCAATTCCTTAGGGACCATTCAGTACTTC. Translating it yields CSASVFTRNSLGTIQYF.

This clonotype was counted only a few times. This sequence joins TRBV2 and TRBJ2-7, with D possibly being TRBD1 (6 bases). The CDR3 runs 15 residues. Germline CDR1 is SNHLY and CDR2 is FYNNEI. Trimming removed 8 bases at V and 1 base at J, with 18 bases between. The CDR3 DNA reads TGTGCCAGCCTACATGGGACAAGGTTATCCTACGAGCAGTACGTC. Amino acid sequence: CASLHGTRLSYEQYV.

This clonotype was picked up a small number of times. This chain joins TRBV7-8 and TRBJ2-7, with D perhaps TRBD1 or TRBD2 (6 bases each). CDR3 length: 14 amino acids. Per germline, CDR1 SGHVS and CDR2 FQNEAQ. V lost 3 bases and J 4 bases, leaving 13 bases between the germline ends. CDR3 protein: CASSFRGLGYEQYV. The DNA of the CDR3 is TGTGCCAGCAGCTTTCGGGGGCTGGGGTACGAGCAGTACGTC.

This clonotype showed up many times. V usage is TRBV24-1 and J usage is TRBJ1-5; 8 bases match TRBD1. The CDR3 spans 16 residues. Unmatched junction bases numbered 7, after V lost 4 bases and J lost 3 bases. CDR1 is KGHDR and CDR2 is SFDVKD in the germline V gene. CDR3 sequence (DNA): TGTGCCACCAGTGACCCTAGACAGGGGATCAATCAGCCCCAGCATTTT. Encoded protein: CATSDPRQGINQPQHF.

This clonotype was counted only a few times. V and J are TRBV28 and TRBJ2-1, with 10 bases that match TRBD1. V trimming: 3 bases; J trimming: 8 bases; junction bases outside the gene matches: 13. Germline loops: CDR1 MDHEN, CDR2 SYDVKM. The CDR3 totals 17 residues. The CDR3, as DNA: TGTGCCAGCAGTTTGAGTTCGGGGACAGGGGAGATCGATGAGCAGTTCTTC. Protein sequence: CASSLSSGTGEIDEQFF.

This clonotype was seen a few times. The V and J genes are TRBV7-6 and TRBJ2-1; 7 bases match TRBD1. The CDR3 covers 16 residues. Germline V gene sequence: CDR1 SGHVS, CDR2 FNYEAQ. The V gene end was trimmed by 1 base and the J gene end by 4 bases; junction bases not matched to a gene: 7. This chain's CDR3 is CASSLVGDSRYNEQFF. The CDR3 nucleotides read TGTGCCAGCAGCTTAGTCGGGGACAGCAGATACAATGAGCAGTTCTTC.

This clonotype showed up just a few times. This chain links TRBV5-1 with TRBJ1-1; D perhaps matches TRBD1 (6 bases). Germline V gene data show CDR1 as SGHRS and CDR2 as YFSETQ. V was pared by 2 bases and J by 4 bases, with 12 bases between. This CDR3 comprises 14 residues. Here the CDR3 DNA reads TGCGCCAGCAGCTTCGGGGGCTTGAGCACTGAAGCTTTCTTT. The encoded protein is CASSFGGLSTEAFF. Supplemented by reference TRBV5-1 and TRBJ1-1, the full variable domain reads KAGVTQTPRYLIKTRGQQVTLSCSPISGHRSVSWYQQTPGQGLQFLFEYFSETQRNKGNFPGRFSGRQFSNSRSEMNVSTLELGDSALYLCASSFGGLSTEAFFGQGTRLTVV.

V gene TRBV5-1 combines with J gene TRBJ1-4; TRBD1 aligns across 8 bases. The J segment lost 7 bases and the V segment lost 4 bases, leaving 9 bases of the junction unmatched. CDR3 length: 15 amino acids. The germline V gene encodes CDR1 SGHRS and CDR2 YFSETQ. CDR3 DNA sequence: TGCGCCAGCAGCCCCTCAGGGGGCTGGTCTGAAAAACTGTTTTTT. It specifies CASSPSGGWSEKLFF.